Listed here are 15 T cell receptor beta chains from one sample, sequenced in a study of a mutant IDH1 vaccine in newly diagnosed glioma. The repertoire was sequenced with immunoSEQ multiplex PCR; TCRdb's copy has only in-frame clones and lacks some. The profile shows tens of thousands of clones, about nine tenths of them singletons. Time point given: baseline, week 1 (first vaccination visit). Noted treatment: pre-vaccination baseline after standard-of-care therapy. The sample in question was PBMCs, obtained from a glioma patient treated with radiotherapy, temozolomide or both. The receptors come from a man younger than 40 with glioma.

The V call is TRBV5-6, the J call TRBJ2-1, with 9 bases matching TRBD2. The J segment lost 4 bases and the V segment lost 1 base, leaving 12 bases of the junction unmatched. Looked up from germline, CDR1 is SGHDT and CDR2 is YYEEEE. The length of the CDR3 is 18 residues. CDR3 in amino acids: CASSLKRGRGRGYNEQFF. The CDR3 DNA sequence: TGTGCCAGCAGCTTGAAGAGGGGTCGCGGGAGGGGATACAATGAGCAGTTCTTC.

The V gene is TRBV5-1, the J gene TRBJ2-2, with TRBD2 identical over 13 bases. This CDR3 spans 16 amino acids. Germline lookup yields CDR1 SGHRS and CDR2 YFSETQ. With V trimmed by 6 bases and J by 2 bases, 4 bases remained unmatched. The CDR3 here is CASTRLAGGNTGELFF. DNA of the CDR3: TGCGCCAGCACCCGACTAGCGGGAGGAAACACCGGGGAGCTGTTTTTT.

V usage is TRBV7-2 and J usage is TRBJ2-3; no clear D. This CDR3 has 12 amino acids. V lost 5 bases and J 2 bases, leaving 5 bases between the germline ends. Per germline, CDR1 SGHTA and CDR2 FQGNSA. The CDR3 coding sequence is TGTGCCAGCAGCAGGTACACAGATACGCAGTATTTT. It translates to CASSRYTDTQYF.

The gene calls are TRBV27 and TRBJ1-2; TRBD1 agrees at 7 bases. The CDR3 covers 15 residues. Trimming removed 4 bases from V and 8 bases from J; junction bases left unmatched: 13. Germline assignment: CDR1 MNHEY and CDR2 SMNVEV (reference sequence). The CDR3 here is CASSSAQTGFGGYTF. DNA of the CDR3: TGTGCCAGCAGTTCGGCCCAGACAGGGTTTGGCGGCTACACCTTC.

CDR3 region: CAWGGGTSVPEQFF. CDR3 DNA sequence: TGTGCCTGGGGGGGTGGGACTAGCGTCCCTGAGCAGTTCTTC. This rearrangement joins TRBV30 to TRBJ2-1; 10 nucleotides line up with TRBD2. CDR1 and CDR2 (germline): GTSNPN, SVGIG (reference sequence). This CDR3 is built from 14 residues. The V segment lost 5 bases and the J segment 9 bases; nucleotides outside the gene matches: 10. The full variable domain, completed using reference TRBV30 and TRBJ2-1, is SQTIHQWPATLVQPVGSPLSLECTVEGTSNPNLYWYRQAAGRGLQLLFYSVGIGQISSEVPQNLSASRPQDRQFILSSKKLLLSDSGFYLCAWGGGTSVPEQFFGPGTRLTVL.

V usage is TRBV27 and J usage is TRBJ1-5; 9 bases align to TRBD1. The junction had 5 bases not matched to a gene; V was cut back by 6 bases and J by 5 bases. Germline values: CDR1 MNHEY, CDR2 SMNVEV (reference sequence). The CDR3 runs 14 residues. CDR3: CASRPTGGDQPQHF. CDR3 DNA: TGTGCCAGCAGACCTACAGGGGGCGATCAGCCCCAGCATTTT.

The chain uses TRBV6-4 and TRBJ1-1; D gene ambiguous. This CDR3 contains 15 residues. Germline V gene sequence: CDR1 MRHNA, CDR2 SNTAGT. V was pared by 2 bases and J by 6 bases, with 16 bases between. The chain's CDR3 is CASSDNFMAAAEAFF. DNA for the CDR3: TGTGCCAGCAGTGACAATTTTATGGCAGCGGCTGAAGCTTTCTTT.

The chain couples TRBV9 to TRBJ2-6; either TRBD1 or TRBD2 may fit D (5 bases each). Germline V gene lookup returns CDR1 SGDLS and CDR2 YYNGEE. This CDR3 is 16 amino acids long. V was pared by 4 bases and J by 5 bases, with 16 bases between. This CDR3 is CASSRPGPSRANVLTF. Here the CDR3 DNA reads TGTGCCAGCAGCCGACCGGGGCCTTCTAGGGCCAACGTCCTGACTTTC.

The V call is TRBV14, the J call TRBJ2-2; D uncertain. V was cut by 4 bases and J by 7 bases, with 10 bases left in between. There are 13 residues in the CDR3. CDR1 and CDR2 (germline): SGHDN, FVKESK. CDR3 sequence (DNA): TGTGCCAGCAGCCTCACAAGGAGCGGGGAGCTGTTTTTT. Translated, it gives CASSLTRSGELFF.

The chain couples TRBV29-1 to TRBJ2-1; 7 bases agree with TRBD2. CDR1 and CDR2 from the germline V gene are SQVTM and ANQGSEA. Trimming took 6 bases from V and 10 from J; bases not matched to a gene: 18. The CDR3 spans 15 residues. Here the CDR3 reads CSVLGVPGGGSEQFF. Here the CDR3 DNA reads TGCAGCGTGCTGGGGGTTCCGGGAGGTGGGTCGGAGCAGTTCTTC.

For the CDR3, the DNA is TGTGCCAGCAGCCTGGACAGGAGAAAAGCTTTCTTT. Amino acid sequence: CASSLDRRKAFF. The rearrangement links TRBV5-5 to TRBJ1-1; 7 nucleotides agree with TRBD1. With 4 bases clipped from V and 9 bases from J, the junction kept 6 bases outside the gene matches. This CDR3 is built from 12 residues. CDR1 is SGHKS, CDR2 YYEKEE, per germline (reference sequence).

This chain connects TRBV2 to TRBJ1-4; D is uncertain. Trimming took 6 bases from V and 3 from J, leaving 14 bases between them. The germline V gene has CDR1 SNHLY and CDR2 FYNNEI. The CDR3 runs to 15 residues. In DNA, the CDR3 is TGTGCCAGCAGCAACTCAGGTTCGGCTAATGAAAAACTGTTTTTT. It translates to CASSNSGSANEKLFF.

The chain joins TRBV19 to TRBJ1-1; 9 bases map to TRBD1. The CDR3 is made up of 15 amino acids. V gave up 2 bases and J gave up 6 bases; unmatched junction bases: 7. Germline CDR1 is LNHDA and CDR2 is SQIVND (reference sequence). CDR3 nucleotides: TGTGCCAGTAGTATATATCTCCGGGACAGGGCTGAAGCTTTCTTT. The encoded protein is CASSIYLRDRAEAFF.

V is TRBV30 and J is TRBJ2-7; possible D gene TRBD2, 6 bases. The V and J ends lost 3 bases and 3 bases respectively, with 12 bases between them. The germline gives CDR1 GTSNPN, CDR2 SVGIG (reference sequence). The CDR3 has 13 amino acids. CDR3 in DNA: TGTGCCTGGAGCCTCACCGGGGGCTACGAGCAGTACTTC. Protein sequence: CAWSLTGGYEQYF.

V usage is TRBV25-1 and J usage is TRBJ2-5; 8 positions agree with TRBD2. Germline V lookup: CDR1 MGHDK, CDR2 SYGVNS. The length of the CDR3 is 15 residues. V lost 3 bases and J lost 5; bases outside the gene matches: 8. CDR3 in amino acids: CASSDPPGGRETQYF. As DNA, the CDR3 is TGTGCCAGCAGTGACCCGCCGGGAGGGCGTGAGACCCAGTACTTC.